This T cell receptor beta chain was sequenced during a study of shared clonotypes between healthy human individuals. General study results and limits: Rarefaction indicated that sorted-subset sequencing remained incomplete although depth was large.

The CDR3 is 17 residues long. Germline V lookup: CDR1 LNHDA, CDR2 SQIVND (reference sequence). Trimming cost V 3 bases and J 0 bases; bases outside gene matches: 7. Details on this clone: Antigen: not known.

All of the donors resided in Nashville, Tennessee, and each was a Caucasian adult. A split of CD4+ cells into CD45RA+ naive and CD45RA-negative memory subsets was performed. Here immunoSEQ multiplex PCR was the method, and the copy in TCRdb shows in-frame clones only, minus some. The profile shows 640,000 or so clones, approximately 79% of them singletons. The chain joins TRBV19 to TRBJ2-3, with 9 bases that match TRBD2. The clonotype originates from a woman aged 30 to 39 in good health. Sequenced input: memory CD4+ T cells sorted from blood. Subset meaning: CD45RA-negative fraction. The CDR3 nucleotides read TGTGCCAGTAGTATTTGGGCTAGCGGGATTAGCACAGATACGCAGTATTTT. Protein sequence: CASSIWASGISTDTQYF.